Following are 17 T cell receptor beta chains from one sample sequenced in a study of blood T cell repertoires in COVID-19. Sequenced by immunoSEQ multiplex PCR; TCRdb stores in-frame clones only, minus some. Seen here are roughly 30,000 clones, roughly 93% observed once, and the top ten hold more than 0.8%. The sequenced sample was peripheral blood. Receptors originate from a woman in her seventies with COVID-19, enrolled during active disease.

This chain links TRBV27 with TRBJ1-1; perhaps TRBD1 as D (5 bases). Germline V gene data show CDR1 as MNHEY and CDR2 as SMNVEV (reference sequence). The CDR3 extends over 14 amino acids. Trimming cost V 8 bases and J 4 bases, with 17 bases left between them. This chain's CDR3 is CASPPGGRGTEAFF. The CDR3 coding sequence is TGTGCCAGCCCGCCGGGGGGACGAGGCACTGAAGCTTTCTTT.

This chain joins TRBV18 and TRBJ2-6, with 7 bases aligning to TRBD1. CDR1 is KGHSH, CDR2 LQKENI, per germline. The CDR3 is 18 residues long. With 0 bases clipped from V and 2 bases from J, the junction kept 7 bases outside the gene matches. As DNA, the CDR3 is TGTGCCAGCTCACCACCGTTCCAGGGGGTACCTGGGGCCAACGTCCTGACTTTC. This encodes CASSPPFQGVPGANVLTF.

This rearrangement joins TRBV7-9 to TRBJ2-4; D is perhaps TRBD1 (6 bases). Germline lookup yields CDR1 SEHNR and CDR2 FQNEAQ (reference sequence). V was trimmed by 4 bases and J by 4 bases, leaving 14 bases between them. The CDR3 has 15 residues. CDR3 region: CASSSYRTEKNIQYF. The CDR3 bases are TGTGCCAGCAGCTCCTACCGGACAGAAAAAAACATTCAGTACTTC.

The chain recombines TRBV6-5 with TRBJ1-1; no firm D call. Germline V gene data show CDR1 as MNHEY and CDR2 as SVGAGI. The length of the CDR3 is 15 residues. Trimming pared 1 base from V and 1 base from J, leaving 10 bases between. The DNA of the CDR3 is TGTGCCAGCAGTTACTTTAAGGGAGAGAACACTGAAGCTTTCTTT. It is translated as CASSYFKGENTEAFF.

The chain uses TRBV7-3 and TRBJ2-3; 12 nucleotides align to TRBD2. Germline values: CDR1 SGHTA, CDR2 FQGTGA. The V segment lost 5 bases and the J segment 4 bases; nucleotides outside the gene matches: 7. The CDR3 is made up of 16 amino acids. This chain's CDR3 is CASSPRLAGVPDTQYF. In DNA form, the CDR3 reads TGTGCCAGCAGCCCCCGACTAGCGGGAGTACCAGATACGCAGTATTTT.

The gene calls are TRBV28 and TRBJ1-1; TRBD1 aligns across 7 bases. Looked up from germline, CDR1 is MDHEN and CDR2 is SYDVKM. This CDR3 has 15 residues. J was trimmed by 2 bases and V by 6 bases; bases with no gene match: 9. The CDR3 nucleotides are TGTGCCAGCAGGGGGACAGCACACGTTAACACTGAAGCTTTCTTT. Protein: CASRGTAHVNTEAFF.

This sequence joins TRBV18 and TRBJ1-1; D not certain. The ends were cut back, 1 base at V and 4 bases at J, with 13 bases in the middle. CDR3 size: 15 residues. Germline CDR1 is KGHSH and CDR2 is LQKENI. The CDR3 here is CASSPQGGPGTEAFF. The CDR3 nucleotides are TGTGCCAGCTCACCACAGGGAGGTCCAGGCACTGAAGCTTTCTTT.

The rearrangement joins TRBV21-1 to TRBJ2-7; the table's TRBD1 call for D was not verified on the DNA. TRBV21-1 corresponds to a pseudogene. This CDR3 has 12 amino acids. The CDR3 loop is CASSKRGQGADF. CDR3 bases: TGTGCCAGCAGCAAGAGAGGACAGGGGGCGGACTTC.

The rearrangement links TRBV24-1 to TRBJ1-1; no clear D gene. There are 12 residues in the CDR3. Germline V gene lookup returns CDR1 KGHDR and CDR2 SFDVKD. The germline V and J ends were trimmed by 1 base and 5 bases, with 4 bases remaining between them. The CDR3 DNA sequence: TGTGCCACCAGTGATTTCGGGACTGAAGCTTTCTTT. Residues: CATSDFGTEAFF.

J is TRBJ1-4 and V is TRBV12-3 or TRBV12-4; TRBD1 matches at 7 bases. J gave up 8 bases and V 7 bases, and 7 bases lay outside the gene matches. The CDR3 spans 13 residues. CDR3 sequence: CASTLGTAEKLFF. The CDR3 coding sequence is TGTGCCAGCACCCTAGGGACAGCAGAAAAACTGTTTTTT.

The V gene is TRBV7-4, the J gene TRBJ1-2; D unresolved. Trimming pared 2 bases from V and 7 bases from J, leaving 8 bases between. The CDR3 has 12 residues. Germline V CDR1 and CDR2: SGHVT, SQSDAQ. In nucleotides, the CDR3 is TGTGCCAGCAGCTTACGCATTAGTGGCTACACCTTC. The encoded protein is CASSLRISGYTF.

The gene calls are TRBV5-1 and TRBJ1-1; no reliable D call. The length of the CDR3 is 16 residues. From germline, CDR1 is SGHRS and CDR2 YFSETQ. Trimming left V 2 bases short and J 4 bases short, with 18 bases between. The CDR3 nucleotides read TGCGCCAGCAGCTTAGGACTCATGTCATGGGGCACTGAAGCTTTCTTT. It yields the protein CASSLGLMSWGTEAFF. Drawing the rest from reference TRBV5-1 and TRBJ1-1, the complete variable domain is KAGVTQTPRYLIKTRGQQVTLSCSPISGHRSVSWYQQTPGQGLQFLFEYFSETQRNKGNFPGRFSGRQFSNSRSEMNVSTLELGDSALYLCASSLGLMSWGTEAFFGQGTRLTVV.

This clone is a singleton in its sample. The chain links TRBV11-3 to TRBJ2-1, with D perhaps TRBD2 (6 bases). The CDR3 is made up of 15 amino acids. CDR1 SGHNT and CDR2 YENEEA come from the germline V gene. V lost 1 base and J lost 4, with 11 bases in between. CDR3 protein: CASSLAGEGYNEQFF. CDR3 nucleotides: TGTGCCAGCAGCTTAGCGGGAGAGGGGTACAATGAGCAGTTCTTC.

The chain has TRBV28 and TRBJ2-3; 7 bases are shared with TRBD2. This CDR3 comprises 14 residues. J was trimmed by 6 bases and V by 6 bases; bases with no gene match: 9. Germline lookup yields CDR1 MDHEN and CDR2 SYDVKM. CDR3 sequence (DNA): TGTGCCAGCAGAGCAGGACTAGTTAGGGATACGCAGTATTTT. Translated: CASRAGLVRDTQYF.

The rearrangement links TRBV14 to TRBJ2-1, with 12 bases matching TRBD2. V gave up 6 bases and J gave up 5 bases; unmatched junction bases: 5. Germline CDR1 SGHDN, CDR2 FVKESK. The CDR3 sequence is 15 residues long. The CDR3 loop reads CASRPLAGGNNEQFF. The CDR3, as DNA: TGTGCCAGCAGACCGCTAGCGGGAGGGAACAATGAGCAGTTCTTC.

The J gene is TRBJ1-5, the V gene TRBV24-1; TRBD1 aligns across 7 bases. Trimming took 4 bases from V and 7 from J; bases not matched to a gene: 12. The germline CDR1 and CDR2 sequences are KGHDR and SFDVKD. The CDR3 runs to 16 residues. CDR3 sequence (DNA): TGTGCCACCAGTGAAACCAGGGACAGAGGTGGGCAGCCCCAGCATTTT. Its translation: CATSETRDRGGQPQHF.

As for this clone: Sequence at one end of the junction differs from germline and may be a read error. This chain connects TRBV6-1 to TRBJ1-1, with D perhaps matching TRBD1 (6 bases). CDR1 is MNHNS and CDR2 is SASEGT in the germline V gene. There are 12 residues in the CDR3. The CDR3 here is CASSENLRQVGF. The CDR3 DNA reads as TGTGCCAGCAGTGAAAACTTACGACAGGTGGGATTT.